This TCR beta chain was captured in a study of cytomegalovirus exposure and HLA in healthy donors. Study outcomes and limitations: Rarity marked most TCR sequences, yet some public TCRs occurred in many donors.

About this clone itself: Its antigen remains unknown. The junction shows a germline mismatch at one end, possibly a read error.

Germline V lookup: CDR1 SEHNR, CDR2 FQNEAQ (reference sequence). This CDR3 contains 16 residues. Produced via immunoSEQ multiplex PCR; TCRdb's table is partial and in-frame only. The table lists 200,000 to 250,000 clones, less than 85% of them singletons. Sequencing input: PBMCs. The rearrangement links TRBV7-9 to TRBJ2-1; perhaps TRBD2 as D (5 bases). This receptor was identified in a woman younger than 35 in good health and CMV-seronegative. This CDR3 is CASSLALSVSYNEQFF. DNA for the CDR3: TGTGCCAGCAGCCTAGCTTTGTCGGTCTCCTACAATGAGCAGTTCTTC.